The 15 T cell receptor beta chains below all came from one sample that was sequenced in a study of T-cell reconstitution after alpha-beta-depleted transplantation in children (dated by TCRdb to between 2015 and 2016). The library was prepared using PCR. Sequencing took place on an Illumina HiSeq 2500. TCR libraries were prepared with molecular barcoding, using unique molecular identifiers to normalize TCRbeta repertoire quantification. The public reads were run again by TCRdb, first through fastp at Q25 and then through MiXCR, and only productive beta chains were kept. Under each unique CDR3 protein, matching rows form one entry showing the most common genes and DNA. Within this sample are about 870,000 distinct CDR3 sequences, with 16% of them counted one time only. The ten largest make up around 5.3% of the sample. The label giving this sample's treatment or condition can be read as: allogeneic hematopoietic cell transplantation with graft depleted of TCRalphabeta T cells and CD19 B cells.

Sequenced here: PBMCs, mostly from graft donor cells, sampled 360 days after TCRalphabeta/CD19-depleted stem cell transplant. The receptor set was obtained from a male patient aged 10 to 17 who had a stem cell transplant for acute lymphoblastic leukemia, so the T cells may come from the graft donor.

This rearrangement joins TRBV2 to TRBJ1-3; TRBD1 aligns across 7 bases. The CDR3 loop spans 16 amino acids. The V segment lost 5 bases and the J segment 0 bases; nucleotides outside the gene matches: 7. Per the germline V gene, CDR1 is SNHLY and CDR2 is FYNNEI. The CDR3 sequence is CASSPTNRGSGNTIYF. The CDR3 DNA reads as TGTGCCAGCAGTCCGACCAACAGGGGCTCTGGAAACACCATATATTTT.

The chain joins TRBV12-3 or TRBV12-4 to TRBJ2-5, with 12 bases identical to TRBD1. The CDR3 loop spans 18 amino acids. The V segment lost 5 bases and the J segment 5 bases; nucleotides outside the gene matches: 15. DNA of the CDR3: TGTGCCAGCAGTCCTCGGGGGAGGGGGACAGGGGGCATCGAGACCCAGTACTTC. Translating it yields CASSPRGRGTGGIETQYF.

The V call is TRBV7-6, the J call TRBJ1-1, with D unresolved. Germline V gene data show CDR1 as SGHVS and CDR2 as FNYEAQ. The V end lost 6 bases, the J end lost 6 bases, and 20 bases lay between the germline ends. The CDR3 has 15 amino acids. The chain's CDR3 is CASRAPYGSNSEAFF. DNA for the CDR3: TGTGCCAGCAGAGCCCCTTATGGCAGTAACTCTGAAGCTTTCTTT.

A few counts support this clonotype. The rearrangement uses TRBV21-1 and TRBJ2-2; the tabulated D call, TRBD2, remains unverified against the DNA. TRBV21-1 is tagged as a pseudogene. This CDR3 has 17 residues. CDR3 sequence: CASSKAKAGANTGELFF. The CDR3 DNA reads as TGTGCCAGCAGCAAAGCGAAGGCGGGGGCGAACACCGGGGAGCTGTTTTTT.

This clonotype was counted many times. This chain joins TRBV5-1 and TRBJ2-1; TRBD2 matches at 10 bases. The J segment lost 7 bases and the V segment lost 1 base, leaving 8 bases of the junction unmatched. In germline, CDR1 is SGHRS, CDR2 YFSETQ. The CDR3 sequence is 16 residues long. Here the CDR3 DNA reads TGCGCCAGCAGCTTGTATCCGCTAGCGGGAGAGAATGAGCAGTTCTTC. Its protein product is CASSLYPLAGENEQFF.

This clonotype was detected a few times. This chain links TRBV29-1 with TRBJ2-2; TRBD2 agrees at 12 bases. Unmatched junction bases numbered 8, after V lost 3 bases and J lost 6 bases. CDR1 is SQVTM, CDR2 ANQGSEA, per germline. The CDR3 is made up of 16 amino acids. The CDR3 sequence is CSVEGGLAGSSGELFF. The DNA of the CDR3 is TGCAGCGTTGAGGGCGGACTAGCGGGATCCTCCGGGGAGCTGTTTTTT.

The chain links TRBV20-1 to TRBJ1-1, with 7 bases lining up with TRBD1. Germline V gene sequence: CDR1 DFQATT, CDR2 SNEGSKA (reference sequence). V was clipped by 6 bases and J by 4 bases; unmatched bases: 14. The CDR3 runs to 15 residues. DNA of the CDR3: TGCAGTGCAAAGGGAACACAGGGGAGCGGCACTGAAGCTTTCTTT. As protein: CSAKGTQGSGTEAFF.

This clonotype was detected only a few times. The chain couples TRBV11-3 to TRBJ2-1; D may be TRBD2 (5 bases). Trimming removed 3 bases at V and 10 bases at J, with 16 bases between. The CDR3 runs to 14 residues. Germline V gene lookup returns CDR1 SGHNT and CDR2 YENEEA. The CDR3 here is CASSLSPLRGEQFF. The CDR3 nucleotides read TGTGCCAGCAGCTTGTCCCCACTTCGAGGGGAGCAGTTCTTC.

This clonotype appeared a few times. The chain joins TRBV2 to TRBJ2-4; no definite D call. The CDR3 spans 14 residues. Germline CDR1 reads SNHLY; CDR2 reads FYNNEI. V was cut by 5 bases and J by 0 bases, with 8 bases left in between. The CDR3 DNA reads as TGTGCCAGCAGTCGGCTAGAAGCCAAAAACATTCAGTACTTC. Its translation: CASSRLEAKNIQYF.

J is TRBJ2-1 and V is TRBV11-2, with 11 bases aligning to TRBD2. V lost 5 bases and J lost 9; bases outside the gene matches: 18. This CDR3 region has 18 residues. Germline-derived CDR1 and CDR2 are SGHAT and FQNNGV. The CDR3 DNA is TGTGCCAGCAGCCCCCACAGGGGGCTAGCGGGAGGACCCGGTGAGCAGTTCTTC. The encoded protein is CASSPHRGLAGGPGEQFF.

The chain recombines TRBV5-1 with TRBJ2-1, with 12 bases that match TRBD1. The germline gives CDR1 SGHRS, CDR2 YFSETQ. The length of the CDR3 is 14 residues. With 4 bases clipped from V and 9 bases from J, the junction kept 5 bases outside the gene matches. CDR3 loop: CASSGDRGRSEQFF. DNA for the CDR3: TGCGCCAGCAGCGGGGACAGGGGGCGAAGTGAGCAGTTCTTC.

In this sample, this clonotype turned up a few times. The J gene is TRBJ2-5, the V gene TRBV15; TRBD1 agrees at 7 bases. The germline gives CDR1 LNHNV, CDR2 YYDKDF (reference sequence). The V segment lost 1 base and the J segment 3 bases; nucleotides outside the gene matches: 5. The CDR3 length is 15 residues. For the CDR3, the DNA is TGTGCCACCAGCAGAGTACGACAGGGAAAAGAGACCCAGTACTTC. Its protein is CATSRVRQGKETQYF.

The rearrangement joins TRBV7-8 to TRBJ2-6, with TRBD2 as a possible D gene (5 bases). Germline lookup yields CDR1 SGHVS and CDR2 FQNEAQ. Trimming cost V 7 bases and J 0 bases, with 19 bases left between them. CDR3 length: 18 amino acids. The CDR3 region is CASKTRDDEGSGANVLTF. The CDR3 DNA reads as TGTGCCAGCAAAACCCGAGATGACGAGGGCTCTGGGGCCAACGTCCTGACTTTC.

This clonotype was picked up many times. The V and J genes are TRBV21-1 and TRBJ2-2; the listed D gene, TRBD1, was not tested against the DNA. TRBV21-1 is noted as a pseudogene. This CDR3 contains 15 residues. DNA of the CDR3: TGTGCCAGCAGCCCGGGGACAGGGGGATCCGGGGAGCTGTTTTTT. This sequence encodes CASSPGTGGSGELFF.

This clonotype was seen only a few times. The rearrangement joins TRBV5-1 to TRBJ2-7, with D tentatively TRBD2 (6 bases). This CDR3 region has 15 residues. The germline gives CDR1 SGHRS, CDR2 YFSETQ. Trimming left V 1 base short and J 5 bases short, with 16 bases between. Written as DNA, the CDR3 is TGCGCCAGCAGCTTGCGGAGCGGGCCCCTCGACGAGCAGTACTTC. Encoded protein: CASSLRSGPLDEQYF.